This T cell receptor (beta chain) was recovered during a study of blood T cell repertoires in COVID-19. Study in general: The United States, Italy and Spain were the sources of the acute and convalescent COVID-19 samples. PBMCs, B-cell-depleted T cells, or T cells provided the cDNA or gDNA that made up the material.

Germline V gene data show CDR1 as MNHEY and CDR2 as SMNVEV (reference sequence). The CDR3 consists of 19 residues. V shed 2 bases and J shed 0 bases, with 20 bases lying between them. The authors' processing: Estimation of nucleated cell counts relied on the amplification of reference gene primers. Method: immunoSEQ multiplex PCR; TCRdb's copy keeps in-frame clones and lacks some. V, J and clone size were drawn from that table, and D and trimming were deduced from the DNA. Among fewer than 450,000 clones listed, 70% to 90% were seen once. Seattle enrolled patients during active infection and tracked them longitudinally.

This chain joins TRBV27 and TRBJ1-3; weak D call: TRBD1 (6 bases). The receptor was isolated from a woman in her forties or fifties with COVID-19, enrolled during active disease. Sequences were obtained from peripheral blood. The CDR3 loop reads CASSLRGGSRLGSGNTIYF. The CDR3 DNA reads as TGTGCCAGCAGTTTACGGGGGGGCAGCCGGTTAGGCTCTGGAAACACCATATATTTT.